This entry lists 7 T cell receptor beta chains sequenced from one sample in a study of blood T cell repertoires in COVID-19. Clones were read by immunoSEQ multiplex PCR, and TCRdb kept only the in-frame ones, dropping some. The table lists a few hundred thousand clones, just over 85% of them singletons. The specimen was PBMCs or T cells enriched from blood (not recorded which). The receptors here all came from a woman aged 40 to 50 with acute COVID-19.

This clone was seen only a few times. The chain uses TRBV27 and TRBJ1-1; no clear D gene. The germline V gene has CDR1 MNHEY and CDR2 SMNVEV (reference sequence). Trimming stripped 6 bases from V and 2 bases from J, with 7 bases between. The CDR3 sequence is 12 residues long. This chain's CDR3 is CASSSPNTEAFF. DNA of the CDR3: TGTGCCAGCAGCTCTCCTAACACTGAAGCTTTCTTT.

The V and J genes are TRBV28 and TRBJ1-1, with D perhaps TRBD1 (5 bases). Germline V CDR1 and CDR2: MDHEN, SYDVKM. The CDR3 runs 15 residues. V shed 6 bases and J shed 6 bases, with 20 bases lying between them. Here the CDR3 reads CASSPRGRRFPEAFF. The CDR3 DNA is TGTGCCAGCAGCCCAAGGGGCAGGAGATTTCCTGAAGCTTTCTTT. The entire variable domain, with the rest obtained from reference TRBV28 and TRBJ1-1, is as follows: DVKVTQSSRYLVKRTGEKVFLECVQDMDHENMFWYRQDPGLGLRLIYFSYDVKMKEKGDIPEGYSVSREKKERFSLILESASTNQTSMYLCASSPRGRRFPEAFFGQGTRLTVV.

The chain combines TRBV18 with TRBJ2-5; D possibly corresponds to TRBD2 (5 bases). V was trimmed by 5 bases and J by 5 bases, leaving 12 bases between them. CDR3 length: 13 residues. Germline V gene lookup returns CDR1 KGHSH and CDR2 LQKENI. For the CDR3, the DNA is TGTGCCAGCTCATCGGACTCGCGGGAGACCCAGTACTTC. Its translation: CASSSDSRETQYF.

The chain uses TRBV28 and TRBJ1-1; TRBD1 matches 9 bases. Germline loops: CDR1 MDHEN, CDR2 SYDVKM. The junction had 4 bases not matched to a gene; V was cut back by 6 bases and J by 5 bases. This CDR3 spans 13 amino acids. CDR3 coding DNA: TGTGCCAGCAGGCAGGACAGGGGTACTGAAGCTTTCTTT. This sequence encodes CASRQDRGTEAFF.

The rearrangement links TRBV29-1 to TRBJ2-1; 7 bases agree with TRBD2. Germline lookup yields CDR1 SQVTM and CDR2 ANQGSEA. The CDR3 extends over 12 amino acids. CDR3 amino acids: CTGRWDGDEQFF. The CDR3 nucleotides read TGCACCGGGAGGTGGGACGGAGATGAGCAGTTCTTC.

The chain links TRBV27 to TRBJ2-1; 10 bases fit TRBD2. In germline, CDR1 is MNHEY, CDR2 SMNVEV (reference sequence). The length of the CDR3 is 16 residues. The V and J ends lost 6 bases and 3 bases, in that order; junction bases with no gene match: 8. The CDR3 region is CASSHAASGSYNEQFF. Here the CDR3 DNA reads TGTGCCAGCAGCCATGCGGCTAGCGGGAGCTACAATGAGCAGTTCTTC.

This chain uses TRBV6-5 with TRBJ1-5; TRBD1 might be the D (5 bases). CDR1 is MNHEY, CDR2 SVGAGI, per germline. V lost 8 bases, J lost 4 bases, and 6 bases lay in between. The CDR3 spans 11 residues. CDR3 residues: CASQGNQPQHF. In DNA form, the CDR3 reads TGTGCCAGCCAGGGAAATCAGCCCCAGCATTTT.